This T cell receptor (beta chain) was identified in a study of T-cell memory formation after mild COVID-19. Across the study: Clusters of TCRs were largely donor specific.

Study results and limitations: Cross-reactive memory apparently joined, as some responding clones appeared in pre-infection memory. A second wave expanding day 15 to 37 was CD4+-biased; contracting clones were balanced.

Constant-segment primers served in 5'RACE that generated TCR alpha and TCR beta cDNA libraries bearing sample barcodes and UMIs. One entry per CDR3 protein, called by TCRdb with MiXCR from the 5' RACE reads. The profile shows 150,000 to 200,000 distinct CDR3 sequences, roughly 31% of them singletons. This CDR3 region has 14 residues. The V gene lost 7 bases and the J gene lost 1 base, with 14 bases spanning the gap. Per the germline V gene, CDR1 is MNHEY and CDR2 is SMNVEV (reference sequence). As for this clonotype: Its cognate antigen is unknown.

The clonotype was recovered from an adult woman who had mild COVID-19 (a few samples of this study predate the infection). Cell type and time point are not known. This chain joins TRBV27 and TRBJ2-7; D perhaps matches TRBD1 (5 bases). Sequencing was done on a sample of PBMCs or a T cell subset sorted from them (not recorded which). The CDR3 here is CASIPDSLSYEQYF. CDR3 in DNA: TGTGCCAGCATCCCCGACAGCCTATCCTACGAGCAGTACTTC.